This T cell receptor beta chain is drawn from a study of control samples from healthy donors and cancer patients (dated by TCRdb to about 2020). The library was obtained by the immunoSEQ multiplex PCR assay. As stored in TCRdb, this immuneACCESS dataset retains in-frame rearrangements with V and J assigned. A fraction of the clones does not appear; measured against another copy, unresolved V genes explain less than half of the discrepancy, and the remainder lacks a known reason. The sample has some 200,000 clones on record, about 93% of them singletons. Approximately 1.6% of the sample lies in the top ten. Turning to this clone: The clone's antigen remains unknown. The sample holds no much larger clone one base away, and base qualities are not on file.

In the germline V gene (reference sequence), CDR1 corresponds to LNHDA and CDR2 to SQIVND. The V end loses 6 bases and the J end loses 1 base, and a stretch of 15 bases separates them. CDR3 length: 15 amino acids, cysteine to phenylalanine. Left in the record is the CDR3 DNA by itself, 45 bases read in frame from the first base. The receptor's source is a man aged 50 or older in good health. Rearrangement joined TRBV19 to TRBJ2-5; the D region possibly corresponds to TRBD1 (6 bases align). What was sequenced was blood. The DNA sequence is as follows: TGTGCCAGTAGCCGAGGGGGACGGGGCCAAGAGACCCAGTACTTC. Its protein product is CASSRGGRGQETQYF.